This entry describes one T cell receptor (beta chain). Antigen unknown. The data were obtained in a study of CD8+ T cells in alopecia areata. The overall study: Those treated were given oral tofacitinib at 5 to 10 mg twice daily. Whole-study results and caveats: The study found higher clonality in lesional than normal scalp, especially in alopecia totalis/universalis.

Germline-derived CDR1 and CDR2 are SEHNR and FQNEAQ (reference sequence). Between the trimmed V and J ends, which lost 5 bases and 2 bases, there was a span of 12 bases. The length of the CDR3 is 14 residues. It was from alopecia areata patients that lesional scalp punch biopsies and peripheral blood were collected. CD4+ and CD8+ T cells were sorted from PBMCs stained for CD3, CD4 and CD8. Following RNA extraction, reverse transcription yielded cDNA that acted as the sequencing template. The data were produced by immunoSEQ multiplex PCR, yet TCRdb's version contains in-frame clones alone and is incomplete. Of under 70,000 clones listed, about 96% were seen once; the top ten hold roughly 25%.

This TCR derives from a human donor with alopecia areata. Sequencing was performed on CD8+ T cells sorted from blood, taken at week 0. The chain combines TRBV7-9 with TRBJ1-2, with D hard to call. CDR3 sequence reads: CASSPPDLNYGYTF. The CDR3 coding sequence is TGTGCCAGCAGCCCCCCCGACCTCAACTATGGCTACACCTTC. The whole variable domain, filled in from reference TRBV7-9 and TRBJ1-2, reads DTGVSQNPRHKITKRGQNVTFRCDPISEHNRLYWYRQTLGQGPEFLTYFQNEAQLEKSRLLSDRFSAERPKGSFSTLEIQRTEQGDSAMYLCASSPPDLNYGYTFGSGTRLTVV.